These 15 T cell receptor beta chains came from one sample sequenced in a study of blood T cell repertoires in COVID-19. Libraries were prepared by immunoSEQ multiplex PCR; TCRdb keeps only in-frame clonotypes and omits some of them. The sample yields about 330,000 clones, around 87% seen once. What was sequenced was PBMCs or T cells enriched from blood (not recorded which). Receptor source: a woman in her 30s who had recovered from COVID-19.

J is TRBJ1-2 and V is TRBV6-2 or TRBV6-3; no definite D call. Germline V gives CDR1 MNHEY, CDR2 SVGEGT. The CDR3 totals 15 residues. Trimming took off 0 bases at V and 8 bases at J, with 16 bases between the two ends. The CDR3 DNA is TGTGCCAGCAGTTACTCCTTTGGACGGGAAGAGGGCTACACCTTC. This translates into CASSYSFGREEGYTF.

This sequence joins TRBV21-1 and TRBJ1-2; whether TRBD1, the table's D call, matches the DNA was not checked. TRBV21-1 constitutes a pseudogene. CDR3 length equals 16 residues. Written as DNA, the CDR3 is TGTGCCAGCAGCATACACAGCCGACAGGGAAACTATGGCTACACCTTC. It is translated as CASSIHSRQGNYGYTF.

The CDR3 bases are TGTGCCAGCAGCGGCGTTGGGGGCCGCAATCAGCCCCAGCATTTT. Translated: CASSGVGGRNQPQHF. V usage is TRBV2 and J usage is TRBJ1-5; TRBD1 is a possible D gene (6 bases). Trimming left V 6 bases short and J 2 bases short, with 14 bases between. CDR1 is SNHLY, CDR2 FYNNEI, per germline. The CDR3 runs 15 residues. The full variable domain, completed using reference TRBV2 and TRBJ1-5, is EPEVTQTPSHQVTQMGQEVILRCVPISNHLYFYWYRQILGQKVEFLVSFYNNEISEKSEIFDDQFSVERPDGSNFTLKIRSTKLEDSAMYFCASSGVGGRNQPQHFGDGTRLSIL.

The rearrangement links TRBV28 to TRBJ1-4; 8 nucleotides align to TRBD1. Germline CDR1 is MDHEN and CDR2 is SYDVKM. Losses at the gene ends were 5 bases for V and 5 bases for J; bases not matched to a gene: 4. CDR3 length equals 14 residues. The CDR3 region is CASSRGQDNEKLFF. The CDR3 region has the DNA TGTGCCAGCAGTCGGGGACAGGACAATGAAAAACTGTTTTTT.

The gene calls are TRBV6-1 and TRBJ1-3; D unresolved. Germline V gene data show CDR1 as MNHNS and CDR2 as SASEGT. The length of the CDR3 is 14 residues. With 3 bases removed from V and 0 bases from J, the gap between germline ends came to 6 bases. The CDR3 DNA reads as TGTGCCAGCAGTGATCCGGGCTCTGGAAACACCATATATTTT. Translated, it gives CASSDPGSGNTIYF.

The chain couples TRBV15 to TRBJ1-6; weak D call: TRBD1 (5 bases). Germline V gives CDR1 LNHNV, CDR2 YYDKDF (reference sequence). This CDR3 has 14 residues. Trimming left V 5 bases short and J 10 bases short, with 15 bases between. The CDR3: CATSLIQGDSPLHF. The CDR3 DNA reads TGTGCCACCAGCCTTATCCAGGGTGACTCACCCCTCCACTTT.

The chain employs TRBV7-2 and TRBJ1-1, with 9 bases identical to TRBD1. This CDR3 comprises 13 residues. CDR1 is SGHTA, CDR2 FQGNSA, per germline. V gave up 5 bases and J gave up 10 bases; unmatched junction bases: 8. The CDR3 DNA reads as TGTGCCAGCAGCCGGACAGGGGCTATGGGAGCTTTCTTT. Encoded protein: CASSRTGAMGAFF.

The rearrangement uses TRBV10-1 and TRBJ1-1; a possible D gene is TRBD1 (5 bases). CDR1 and CDR2 (germline): WNHNN, SYGVQD (reference sequence). Trimming left V 0 bases short and J 4 bases short, with 9 bases between. This CDR3 contains 14 residues. CDR3 in DNA: TGCGCCAGCAGTGAGTCCGGGGGAGGCACTGAAGCTTTCTTT. It is translated as CASSESGGGTEAFF.

The chain has TRBV7-2 and TRBJ2-7, with D hard to call. V was cut by 3 bases and J by 2 bases, with 11 bases left in between. This CDR3 contains 14 residues. CDR1 is SGHTA, CDR2 FQGNSA, per germline. CDR3 sequence: CASSLAMGPYEQYF. In nucleotides, the CDR3 is TGTGCCAGCAGCTTGGCCATGGGCCCCTACGAGCAGTACTTC.

The V call is TRBV28, the J call TRBJ1-2, with D tentatively TRBD1 (6 bases). Germline loops: CDR1 MDHEN, CDR2 SYDVKM. The CDR3 runs to 11 residues. V was clipped by 4 bases and J by 8 bases, with 8 bases between them. The CDR3 sequence is CASSSTGGYTF. The DNA for the CDR3 is TGTGCCAGCAGTTCGACAGGAGGCTACACCTTC.

CDR3 DNA sequence: TGTGCCAGCAGTACTCCGACAGGGAGGTATGGCAATCAGCCCCAGCATTTT. It specifies CASSTPTGRYGNQPQHF. The J gene is TRBJ1-5, the V gene TRBV28, with 7 bases lining up with TRBD1. The germline V gene encodes CDR1 MDHEN and CDR2 SYDVKM. Trimming took 5 bases from V and 2 from J; bases not matched to a gene: 12. CDR3 length equals 17 residues.

The genes are TRBV19 and TRBJ2-2; D not resolved. V gave up 3 bases and J gave up 6 bases, with 8 bases separating them. The CDR3 is 13 residues long. The germline gives CDR1 LNHDA, CDR2 SQIVND (reference sequence). The chain's CDR3 is CASSIVRAGELFF. The CDR3 bases are TGTGCCAGTAGTATCGTACGGGCCGGGGAGCTGTTTTTT.

This rearrangement joins TRBV29-1 to TRBJ1-5; 8 bases fit TRBD1. The CDR3 consists of 18 residues. Germline V gene sequence: CDR1 SQVTM, CDR2 ANQGSEA. The trim removed 2 bases at V and 2 bases at J, leaving 14 bases unmatched. In DNA, the CDR3 is TGCAGCGTTGAAATGGGTTCGACAGGGGATTTAGGCAATCAGCCCCAGCATTTT. The encoded protein is CSVEMGSTGDLGNQPQHF.

The chain uses TRBV29-1 and TRBJ1-2; 11 bases match TRBD1. Germline V CDR1 and CDR2: SQVTM, ANQGSEA. V shed 3 bases, J shed 7 bases, and the junction held 7 bases outside the gene matches. The length of the CDR3 is 14 residues. CDR3 in amino acids: CSVDVGGTGGGYTF. The CDR3, as DNA: TGCAGCGTTGATGTTGGGGGGACAGGGGGTGGCTACACCTTC.

This chain connects TRBV6-5 to TRBJ1-5; D not resolved. Germline values: CDR1 MNHEY, CDR2 SVGAGI. The length of the CDR3 is 15 residues. V lost 6 bases and J 7 bases, leaving 19 bases between the germline ends. The CDR3 DNA reads TGTGCCAGCAGAGCGACCTCGGGGAGCCTGCAGCCCCAGCATTTT. It is translated as CASRATSGSLQPQHF.